The rows below give T cell receptor beta chains drawn from one sample of a study of blood T cell repertoires in COVID-19. Only in-frame clones appear in the TCRdb table, and some are missing; sequencing was by immunoSEQ multiplex PCR. The sample has about 320,000 clones, 89% seen once. The sequencing sample was made of PBMCs or T cells enriched from blood (not recorded which). The source is a man in his sixties who had recovered from COVID-19. Each CDR3 is given with its conserved first and last residue. Fields, in order: CDR3 length, J gene, clone size, D gene, V gene, CDR3 DNA, CDR3 protein. D genes are given only for firm matches. The size field is filled for only some rows; it gives once, few, many or a size class.

len: 15; j_gene: TRBJ2-1; abundance: .; d_gene: .; v_gene: TRBV5-1; CDR3nt: TGCGCCAGCAGCTTGGAGGCGGGGCTCTACAATGAGCAGTTCTTC; CDR3aa: CASSLEAGLYNEQFF
len: 15; j_gene: TRBJ1-5; abundance: .; d_gene: TRBD1; v_gene: TRBV18; CDR3nt: TGTGCCAGCTCACCCCTAGGACAGGTCAATCAGCCCCAGCATTTT; CDR3aa: CASSPLGQVNQPQHF
len: 15; j_gene: TRBJ1-2; abundance: .; d_gene: TRBD1; v_gene: TRBV3-1/TRBV3-2; CDR3nt: TGTGCCAGCAGCCACCGGCACAGGGGGCATTGGGGCTACACCTTC; CDR3aa: CASSHRHRGHWGYTF
len: 12; j_gene: TRBJ2-7; abundance: .; d_gene: TRBD1; v_gene: TRBV2; CDR3nt: TGTGCCAGCAGGGTGACAGGGGGCGAGCAGTACTTC; CDR3aa: CASRVTGGEQYF
len: 15; j_gene: TRBJ2-5; abundance: .; d_gene: TRBD2; v_gene: TRBV5-1; CDR3nt: TGCGCCAGCAGCTTGGTCCCTAGCGGACAAGAGACCCAGTACTTC; CDR3aa: CASSLVPSGQETQYF
len: 14; j_gene: TRBJ2-1; abundance: .; d_gene: TRBD1; v_gene: TRBV18; CDR3nt: TGTGCCAGCTCACGGGACAGGGGGTACAATGAGCAGTTCTTC; CDR3aa: CASSRDRGYNEQFF
len: 13; j_gene: TRBJ2-3; abundance: .; d_gene: .; v_gene: TRBV18; CDR3nt: TGTGCCAGCTCACCTAGCCGAACAGATACGCAGTATTTT; CDR3aa: CASSPSRTDTQYF
len: 15; j_gene: TRBJ1-4; abundance: .; d_gene: TRBD1; v_gene: TRBV18; CDR3nt: TGTGCCAGCTCAGCCCCAGGGGGAACTAATGAAAAACTGTTTTTT; CDR3aa: CASSAPGGTNEKLFF
len: 15; j_gene: TRBJ1-1; abundance: .; d_gene: .; v_gene: TRBV3-1/TRBV3-2; CDR3nt: TGTGCCAGCAGCCAAGTTGTCGGGTTGAACACTGAAGCTTTCTTT; CDR3aa: CASSQVVGLNTEAFF
len: 16; j_gene: TRBJ2-3; abundance: .; d_gene: .; v_gene: TRBV28; CDR3nt: TGTGCCAGCAGTTTATTCCCCGGGACTAGCACAGATACGCAGTATTTT; CDR3aa: CASSLFPGTSTDTQYF
len: 15; j_gene: TRBJ1-2; abundance: once; d_gene: .; v_gene: TRBV30; CDR3nt: TGTGCCTGGAGCCGAGAAGGTGGGGGCCTGGGAGGCTACACCTTC; CDR3aa: CAWSREGGGLGGYTF
len: 16; j_gene: TRBJ1-5; abundance: .; d_gene: TRBD1; v_gene: TRBV19; CDR3nt: TGTGCCAGTAGTCCGAACCTGAGGGGGCGCAATCAGCCCCAGCATTTT; CDR3aa: CASSPNLRGRNQPQHF
len: 16; j_gene: TRBJ2-1; abundance: .; d_gene: .; v_gene: TRBV24-1; CDR3nt: TGTGCCACCAGTGATCAAGCCCCCACCTCCTACAATGAGCAGTTCTTC; CDR3aa: CATSDQAPTSYNEQFF
len: 14; j_gene: TRBJ1-1; abundance: .; d_gene: .; v_gene: TRBV3-1/TRBV3-2; CDR3nt: TGTGCCAGCAGCCAAGTGGTCAGGAACACTGAAGCTTTCTTT; CDR3aa: CASSQVVRNTEAFF
len: 17; j_gene: TRBJ1-3; abundance: .; d_gene: TRBD1; v_gene: TRBV19; CDR3nt: TGTGCCAGTAGTTCCTTCCTGGACAGGGTATCTGGAAACACCATATATTTT; CDR3aa: CASSSFLDRVSGNTIYF
len: 15; j_gene: TRBJ1-2; abundance: once; d_gene: TRBD1; v_gene: TRBV10-3; CDR3nt: TGTGCCATCAGCCCCCTACAGGGGGCGGACTATGGCTACACCTTC; CDR3aa: CAISPLQGADYGYTF
len: 12; j_gene: TRBJ1-5; abundance: .; d_gene: .; v_gene: TRBV5-8; CDR3nt: TGTGCCAGCGGACAGCGCCTACTGCCCAAGCATTTT; CDR3aa: CASGQRLLPKHF
len: 14; j_gene: TRBJ2-7; abundance: .; d_gene: .; v_gene: TRBV5-4; CDR3nt: TGTGCCAGCAGCTTAGGACAGCTCAGCCACGGGCAGTACTTC; CDR3aa: CASSLGQLSHGQYF
len: 14; j_gene: TRBJ2-5; abundance: .; d_gene: TRBD2; v_gene: TRBV28; CDR3nt: TGTGCCAGCAGTTTAGGGGGGGACCAAGAGACCCAGTACTTC; CDR3aa: CASSLGGDQETQYF
len: 17; j_gene: TRBJ2-5; abundance: .; d_gene: TRBD1; v_gene: TRBV6-1; CDR3nt: TGTGCCAGCAGTGACCGGGGCGGGCAGGGGGTACAAGAGACCCAGTACTTC; CDR3aa: CASSDRGGQGVQETQYF
len: 16; j_gene: TRBJ2-3; abundance: .; d_gene: TRBD2; v_gene: TRBV5-1; CDR3nt: TGCGCCAGCAGCTTGGGAGGCGGGAGGGCCACAGATACGCAGTATTTT; CDR3aa: CASSLGGGRATDTQYF
len: 19; j_gene: TRBJ2-2; abundance: .; d_gene: TRBD2; v_gene: TRBV19; CDR3nt: TGTGCCAGTAGTAAGCTAGCGGGAGGGCCTGGTTATGTTACCGGGGAGCTGTTTTTT; CDR3aa: CASSKLAGGPGYVTGELFF
len: 15; j_gene: TRBJ1-1; abundance: .; d_gene: TRBD1; v_gene: TRBV7-9; CDR3nt: TGTGCCAGCAGCTTAGGGAGCTTGGGACAGTCTGAAGCTTTCTTT; CDR3aa: CASSLGSLGQSEAFF
len: 16; j_gene: TRBJ2-6; abundance: .; d_gene: TRBD1; v_gene: TRBV3-1/TRBV3-2; CDR3nt: TGTGCCAGCAGCCGATACAGGGGGTCTGGGGCCAACGTCCTGACTTTC; CDR3aa: CASSRYRGSGANVLTF
len: 13; j_gene: TRBJ2-1; abundance: .; d_gene: TRBD2; v_gene: TRBV12-3/TRBV12-4; CDR3nt: TGTGCCAGTCTAGCGGGGTACTACAATGAGCAGTTCTTC; CDR3aa: CASLAGYYNEQFF
len: 15; j_gene: TRBJ2-3; abundance: once; d_gene: .; v_gene: TRBV18; CDR3nt: TGTGCCAGCTCTCCAGGGGACTTCGGCACAGATACGCAGTATTTT; CDR3aa: CASSPGDFGTDTQYF
len: 13; j_gene: TRBJ1-5; abundance: .; d_gene: TRBD1; v_gene: TRBV3-1/TRBV3-2; CDR3nt: TGTGCCAGCAGCTCGACAGGGGAGCAGCCCCAGCATTTT; CDR3aa: CASSSTGEQPQHF
len: 15; j_gene: TRBJ2-5; abundance: .; d_gene: TRBD2; v_gene: TRBV14; CDR3nt: TGTGCCAGCAGCCTCCGGACTAGTTTAGAAAAGACCCAGTACTTC; CDR3aa: CASSLRTSLEKTQYF
len: 18; j_gene: TRBJ1-2; abundance: .; d_gene: .; v_gene: TRBV28; CDR3nt: TGTGCCAGCAGTCCGACCGGACTGATAGGGCCCGTAAACTATGGCTACACCTTC; CDR3aa: CASSPTGLIGPVNYGYTF
len: 16; j_gene: TRBJ1-1; abundance: .; d_gene: .; v_gene: TRBV28; CDR3nt: TGTGCCAGCAGTGCCCCAGGGGAGCCCTCGAACACTGAAGCTTTCTTT; CDR3aa: CASSAPGEPSNTEAFF
len: 14; j_gene: TRBJ1-3; abundance: .; d_gene: .; v_gene: TRBV24-1; CDR3nt: TGTGCCACCAGTGACCCACAGGGTGGAAACACCATATATTTT; CDR3aa: CATSDPQGGNTIYF
len: 13; j_gene: TRBJ2-7; abundance: .; d_gene: .; v_gene: TRBV6-5; CDR3nt: TGTGCCAGCAGTTATCGGCAGGGCTACGAGCAGTACTTC; CDR3aa: CASSYRQGYEQYF
len: 12; j_gene: TRBJ1-3; abundance: .; d_gene: .; v_gene: TRBV29-1; CDR3nt: TGCAGCGTCACGGGAGAGGGAAACACCATATATTTT; CDR3aa: CSVTGEGNTIYF
len: 15; j_gene: TRBJ2-5; abundance: .; d_gene: TRBD2; v_gene: TRBV28; CDR3nt: TGTGCCAGCAGTGCGCTCGACGGGGGGATAGAGACCCAGTACTTC; CDR3aa: CASSALDGGIETQYF
len: 17; j_gene: TRBJ2-3; abundance: .; d_gene: TRBD2; v_gene: TRBV4-2; CDR3nt: TGTGCCAGCAGCCAAGACCCGACTAGCGGGAGACTAGATACGCAGTATTTT; CDR3aa: CASSQDPTSGRLDTQYF
len: 15; j_gene: TRBJ1-4; abundance: .; d_gene: .; v_gene: TRBV3-1/TRBV3-2; CDR3nt: TGTGCCAGCAGCCACCCGACAGTGATGAATGAAAAACTGTTTTTT; CDR3aa: CASSHPTVMNEKLFF
len: 12; j_gene: TRBJ2-6; abundance: .; d_gene: .; v_gene: TRBV18; CDR3nt: TGTGCCAGCTCACCCACAGCTGACGTCCTGACTTTC; CDR3aa: CASSPTADVLTF
len: 15; j_gene: TRBJ1-3; abundance: .; d_gene: TRBD1; v_gene: TRBV5-4; CDR3nt: TGTGCCAGCACCCTGACAGGGTATCCTGGAAACACCATATATTTT; CDR3aa: CASTLTGYPGNTIYF
len: 16; j_gene: TRBJ1-5; abundance: .; d_gene: .; v_gene: TRBV28; CDR3nt: TGTGCCAGCACCGACCGGGGTGGCAGCCCTTATCAGCCCCAGCATTTT; CDR3aa: CASTDRGGSPYQPQHF
len: 15; j_gene: TRBJ2-2; abundance: .; d_gene: TRBD1; v_gene: TRBV24-1; CDR3nt: TGTGCCACCAGTGATCGACAGGGGGACGCCGGGGAGCTGTTTTTT; CDR3aa: CATSDRQGDAGELFF
len: 14; j_gene: TRBJ2-7; abundance: .; d_gene: .; v_gene: TRBV19; CDR3nt: TGTGCCAGCGCCGCAGGGAGGAGCTCCTACGAGCAGTACTTC; CDR3aa: CASAAGRSSYEQYF
len: 13; j_gene: TRBJ1-1; abundance: .; d_gene: .; v_gene: TRBV7-3; CDR3nt: TGTGCCAGCAGCCCTCAAAGAGGCACTGAAGCTTTCTTT; CDR3aa: CASSPQRGTEAFF
len: 13; j_gene: TRBJ1-1; abundance: .; d_gene: .; v_gene: TRBV30; CDR3nt: TGTGCCTGGAGGATACAGGGGAACACTGAAGCTTTCTTT; CDR3aa: CAWRIQGNTEAFF
len: 13; j_gene: TRBJ1-1; abundance: .; d_gene: .; v_gene: TRBV5-6; CDR3nt: TGTGCCAGCAGCTTTGGCAGAGGGACTGAAGCTTTCTTT; CDR3aa: CASSFGRGTEAFF
len: 16; j_gene: TRBJ2-7; abundance: .; d_gene: TRBD1; v_gene: TRBV19; CDR3nt: TGTGCCAGTAGTCCTATTCCGGGACAGGGAGCGATCGAGCAGTACTTC; CDR3aa: CASSPIPGQGAIEQYF
len: 16; j_gene: TRBJ2-1; abundance: .; d_gene: TRBD2; v_gene: TRBV24-1; CDR3nt: TGTGCCACCAGTGATTCTAGCGGGAGCTCCTACAATGAGCAGTTCTTC; CDR3aa: CATSDSSGSSYNEQFF
len: 15; j_gene: TRBJ1-5; abundance: .; d_gene: TRBD1; v_gene: TRBV27; CDR3nt: TGTGCCAGCAGACGGGACAGGGTCTCTGAACAGCCCCAGCATTTT; CDR3aa: CASRRDRVSEQPQHF
len: 14; j_gene: TRBJ1-5; abundance: .; d_gene: TRBD1; v_gene: TRBV28; CDR3nt: TGTGCCAGCAGGCCTACAGGGGCCAATCAGCCCCAGCATTTT; CDR3aa: CASRPTGANQPQHF
len: 14; j_gene: TRBJ2-2; abundance: .; d_gene: .; v_gene: TRBV5-6; CDR3nt: TGTGCCAGCAGCCTCGGACACTTCACCGGGGAGCTGTTTTTT; CDR3aa: CASSLGHFTGELFF
len: 13; j_gene: TRBJ1-5; abundance: .; d_gene: .; v_gene: TRBV2; CDR3nt: TGTGCCAGCAGTGAACAGGGGACTCAGCCCCAGCATTTT; CDR3aa: CASSEQGTQPQHF
len: 15; j_gene: TRBJ2-2; abundance: .; d_gene: .; v_gene: TRBV3-1/TRBV3-2; CDR3nt: TGTGCCAGCAGCCAAGATGGGGCAAAGTTGGGGGAGCTGTTTTTT; CDR3aa: CASSQDGAKLGELFF
len: 15; j_gene: TRBJ2-1; abundance: .; d_gene: TRBD2; v_gene: TRBV5-1; CDR3nt: TGCGCCAGCAGCTCCGGGACTAGCGGGATCAATGAGCAGTTCTTC; CDR3aa: CASSSGTSGINEQFF
len: 14; j_gene: TRBJ2-1; abundance: .; d_gene: .; v_gene: TRBV6-2/TRBV6-3; CDR3nt: TGTGCCAGCAGTTACCGGGGTCTTGGGGATGAGCAGTTCTTC; CDR3aa: CASSYRGLGDEQFF
len: 14; j_gene: TRBJ1-5; abundance: .; d_gene: TRBD1; v_gene: TRBV27; CDR3nt: TGTGCCAGCAGTCCCCGGGACAGGAATCAGCCCCAGCATTTT; CDR3aa: CASSPRDRNQPQHF
len: 15; j_gene: TRBJ2-3; abundance: once; d_gene: TRBD1; v_gene: TRBV5-1; CDR3nt: TGCGCCAGCAGCTTGAACACAGGGGGCACAGATACGCAGTATTTT; CDR3aa: CASSLNTGGTDTQYF
len: 15; j_gene: TRBJ1-1; abundance: .; d_gene: .; v_gene: TRBV25-1; CDR3nt: TGTGCCAGCAGTGACCTCAGGGGCGGTAACACTGAAGCTTTCTTT; CDR3aa: CASSDLRGGNTEAFF